The next 3 T cell receptor beta chains were all read from a single sample in a study of early T cells in non-severe SARS-CoV-2 infection. TCRdb reprocessed the 5' RACE reads with MiXCR, giving one entry per CDR3 protein. Of some 37,000 distinct CDR3 sequences in the sample, 8.5% to 10% were seen once. Sequencing was performed on whole blood. These TCRs come from an adult who was a healthcare worker with PCR-confirmed SARS-CoV-2 infection or an uninfected control (not recorded which).

This clonotype was counted many times. The rearrangement joins TRBV10-3 to TRBJ1-2; D remains unclear. The V end lost 0 bases, the J end lost 0 bases, and 5 bases lay between the germline ends. Looked up from germline, CDR1 is ENHRY and CDR2 is SYGVKD. CDR3 length equals 14 residues. The CDR3 loop reads CAISESDANYGYTF. The CDR3 nucleotides read TGTGCCATCAGTGAGTCGGATGCTAACTATGGCTACACCTTC.

The gene calls are TRBV12-3 or TRBV12-4 and TRBJ1-6, with D unclear. The CDR3 spans 12 residues. The V and J ends lost 5 bases and 10 bases respectively, with 9 bases between them. CDR3 in amino acids: CASSTQFSPLHF. The CDR3 DNA follows: TGTGCCAGCAGTACCCAATTCTCACCCCTCCACTTT.

This clonotype appeared a few times. The chain joins TRBV19 to TRBJ2-7; the D gene could be TRBD1 or TRBD2 (5 bases each). CDR3 length equals 15 residues. The V gene lost 3 bases and the J gene lost 6 bases, with 18 bases spanning the gap. Germline assignment: CDR1 LNHDA and CDR2 SQIVND (reference sequence). CDR3 DNA: TGTGCCAGTAGTATCGCCATACGAGGGGTTGTCGAGCAGTACTTC. Amino acids: CASSIAIRGVVEQYF.